These 11 T cell receptor beta chains originate from one sample sequenced in a study of shared clonotypes between healthy human individuals. Generated by immunoSEQ multiplex PCR, the TCRdb table keeps only in-frame clones and is missing some. The sample lists approximately 1.4 million clones; 95% to 99% were seen once. The sequencing sample was made of naive CD4+ T cells sorted from blood. Subset described: CD45RA+ positively selected. All receptors come from a man in his thirties or forties in good health.

The chain has TRBV11-2 and TRBJ1-1; D gene unclear. Germline CDR1 is SGHAT and CDR2 is FQNNGV. CDR3 size: 11 residues. V lost 5 bases, J lost 11 bases, and 12 bases lay in between. The CDR3 DNA sequence: TGTGCCAGCAGCCGTAGCTTGATCGCTTTCTTT. It encodes CASSRSLIAFF.

This chain connects TRBV2 to TRBJ1-4; D not certain. V was clipped by 7 bases and J by 8 bases, with 11 bases between them. CDR1 and CDR2 from the germline V gene are SNHLY and FYNNEI. The CDR3 loop spans 12 amino acids. The CDR3 spells CASKQTGEKLFF. The CDR3 DNA sequence: TGTGCCAGCAAACAAACGGGGGAAAAACTGTTTTTT.

The V gene is TRBV7-2, the J gene TRBJ2-5, with TRBD2 as a possible D gene (5 bases). Per germline, CDR1 SGHTA and CDR2 FQGNSA. There are 14 residues in the CDR3. With 1 base removed from V and 6 bases from J, the gap between germline ends came to 12 bases. The CDR3 nucleotides are TGTGCCAGCAGCTTAGGTGGAGCGGTAAAGACCCAGTACTTC. It codes for CASSLGGAVKTQYF.

The rearrangement joins TRBV14 to TRBJ1-2; maybe TRBD1 (5 bases). The CDR3 is made up of 15 amino acids. The germline V gene has CDR1 SGHDN and CDR2 FVKESK. Trimming cost V 0 bases and J 2 bases, with 10 bases left between them. The CDR3 region has the DNA TGTGCCAGCAGCCAAGATTGGGACTGGAACTATGGCTACACCTTC. This gives the protein CASSQDWDWNYGYTF. Full variable domain (remainder filled in from reference TRBV14 and TRBJ1-2): EAGVTQFPSHSVIEKGQTVTLRCDPISGHDNLYWYRRVMGKEIKFLLHFVKESKQDESGMPNNRFLAERTGGTYSTLKVQPAELEDSGVYFCASSQDWDWNYGYTFGSGTRLTVV.

The V gene is TRBV7-7, the J gene TRBJ2-7, with D perhaps matching TRBD2 (6 bases). CDR1 is SSHAT and CDR2 is FNYEAQ in the germline V gene (reference sequence). V was cut by 5 bases and J by 7 bases, with 15 bases left in between. The CDR3 contains 13 residues. Here the CDR3 reads CASSPRVGGEQYF. CDR3 DNA sequence: TGTGCCAGCAGCCCTCGCGTGGGGGGAGAGCAGTACTTC.

The genes are TRBV5-5 and TRBJ2-7; 8 nucleotides align to TRBD2. The germline CDR1 and CDR2 sequences are SGHKS and YYEKEE (reference sequence). The CDR3 runs 14 residues. Unmatched junction bases numbered 5, after V lost 2 bases and J lost 4 bases. The CDR3 protein is CASSFTSGIYEQYF. In nucleotides, the CDR3 is TGTGCCAGCAGCTTTACTAGCGGAATTTACGAGCAGTACTTC.

This clone was detected once. CDR3: CASSHSMVGETQYF. In DNA form, the CDR3 reads TGTGCCAGCAGCCATTCAATGGTGGGGGAGACCCAGTACTTC. The chain recombines TRBV7-3 with TRBJ2-5; no definite D call. There are 14 residues in the CDR3. The V gene's germline CDR1 is SGHTA and CDR2 FQGTGA. V dropped 5 bases and J dropped 5 bases, with 15 bases sitting between them.

For this clone: This specimen includes other DNA sequences encoding the same CDR3. V gene TRBV5-1 combines with J gene TRBJ2-3, with TRBD2 identical over 16 bases. CDR1 and CDR2 (germline): SGHRS, YFSETQ. The V segment lost 4 bases and the J segment 5 bases; nucleotides outside the gene matches: 4. The CDR3 length is 16 residues. CDR3 DNA sequence: TGCGCCAGCAGCCCGGGACTAGCGGGAGGGGGAGATACGCAGTATTTT. Translating gives CASSPGLAGGGDTQYF.

The rearrangement joins TRBV9 to TRBJ2-5; TRBD2 agrees at 8 bases. The CDR3 extends over 16 amino acids. The germline gives CDR1 SGDLS, CDR2 YYNGEE. V gave up 0 bases and J gave up 4 bases; unmatched junction bases: 8. CDR3 in amino acids: CASSVGSGTVRETQYF. The CDR3 DNA reads as TGTGCCAGCAGCGTAGGTAGCGGGACCGTGAGAGAGACCCAGTACTTC.

This chain connects TRBV30 to TRBJ2-2; D uncertain. With 3 bases removed from V and 4 bases from J, the gap between germline ends came to 15 bases. Germline CDR1 and CDR2: GTSNPN and SVGIG (reference sequence). The length of the CDR3 is 15 residues. CDR3 DNA: TGTGCCTGGAGCGTCGGCCCATGGGGCACCGGGGAGCTGTTTTTT. It specifies CAWSVGPWGTGELFF.

V is TRBV9 and J is TRBJ2-2, with D perhaps matching TRBD2 (7 bases). Trimming stripped 5 bases from V and 4 bases from J, with 21 bases between. Germline V gene data show CDR1 as SGDLS and CDR2 as YYNGEE. The CDR3 runs 17 residues. Written as DNA, the CDR3 is TGTGCCAGCAGGGGCCCCAACAGAGGGGGGGTCACCGGGGAGCTGTTTTTT. Amino acid sequence: CASRGPNRGGVTGELFF.